The 14 T cell receptor beta chains in this list originate from one sample, sequenced in a study of blood T cell repertoires in COVID-19 (TCRdb year 2020). The library was generated by the immunoSEQ multiplex PCR assay. TCRdb took this table from immuneACCESS and kept in-frame rearrangements with V and J called. Such tables lack part of the clones; where checked against another copy, unresolved V genes explain under half of the gap, and the rest is unexplained. Within this sample are tens of thousands of clones, with 85% to 90% of them counted one time only. Around 13% of the sample is taken by the ten largest. Sequencing used peripheral blood. The receptors come from a man between 65 and 85 years old with active or convalescent COVID-19.

The genes are TRBV19 and TRBJ2-2; TRBD1 might be the D (6 bases). From germline, CDR1 is LNHDA and CDR2 SQIVND (reference sequence). The CDR3 totals 16 residues. Trimming shortened V by 3 bases and J by 4 bases, and 15 bases separated the two germline ends. The CDR3 is CASSIPAGVGTGELFF. CDR3 sequence (DNA): TGTGCCAGTAGTATTCCAGCAGGGGTGGGCACCGGGGAGCTGTTTTTT.

This chain uses TRBV20-1 with TRBJ2-2, with 7 bases lining up with TRBD2. The V and J ends lost 3 bases and 5 bases, in that order; junction bases with no gene match: 6. The CDR3 loop spans 14 amino acids. Germline CDR1 and CDR2: DFQATT and SNEGSKA (reference sequence). The CDR3 region is CSASRGGATGELFF. As DNA, the CDR3 is TGCAGTGCTAGTCGCGGGGGAGCGACCGGGGAGCTGTTTTTT.

The CDR3 protein is CASKGTGKNIQYF. The CDR3 region has the DNA TGTGCCAGTAAGGGGACAGGGAAAAACATTCAGTACTTC. J is TRBJ2-4 and V is TRBV19, with TRBD1 matching over 9 bases. After removal of 7 bases from V and 4 bases from J, the junction contained 2 bases not matched to a gene. From germline, CDR1 is LNHDA and CDR2 SQIVND (reference sequence). The CDR3 consists of 13 residues.

The CDR3 sequence: CASEQGAQQPQHF. CDR3 coding DNA: TGTGCCAGCGAACAGGGGGCTCAACAGCCCCAGCATTTT. The chain is built from TRBV28 and TRBJ1-5; 9 positions match TRBD1. The CDR3 has 13 amino acids. J lost 7 bases, V lost 8 bases, and 6 bases had no gene match. Germline V gene sequence: CDR1 MDHEN, CDR2 SYDVKM.

The rearrangement joins TRBV11-3 to TRBJ2-7; TRBD2 matches 11 bases. The V and J ends lost 0 bases and 3 bases, in that order; junction bases with no gene match: 7. This CDR3 has 17 residues. The germline V gene encodes CDR1 SGHNT and CDR2 YENEEA. The CDR3 nucleotides are TGTGCCAGCAGCTTAGAACTAGGGACTAGCGGCGGCTACGAGCAGTACTTC. Its protein is CASSLELGTSGGYEQYF.

The chain has TRBV28 and TRBJ1-1, with TRBD1 matching 10 bases. Germline values: CDR1 MDHEN, CDR2 SYDVKM. The length of the CDR3 is 16 residues. V lost 7 bases to trimming and J lost 4 bases; unmatched junction nucleotides: 12. The CDR3 region is CASTGNPGQGFTEAFF. The CDR3 region has the DNA TGTGCCAGCACCGGGAACCCGGGACAGGGGTTCACTGAAGCTTTCTTT.

This rearrangement joins TRBV12-5 to TRBJ1-2; TRBD1 aligns across 7 bases. The V gene's germline CDR1 is LGHNT and CDR2 FRNRAP. V shed 5 bases and J 4 bases; nucleotides not matched to a gene: 4. CDR3 size: 13 residues. In DNA, the CDR3 is TGTGCTAGTGGTCAACAGGGGCGCTATGGCTACACCTTC. Its translation is CASGQQGRYGYTF.

This rearrangement joins TRBV24-1 to TRBJ1-2; TRBD1 matches 9 bases. The CDR3 runs 14 residues. The V gene's germline CDR1 is KGHDR and CDR2 SFDVKD. Unmatched junction bases numbered 15, after V lost 12 bases and J lost 8 bases. CDR3 in amino acids: CAVLPRDREDGYTF. CDR3 sequence (DNA): TGTGCCGTCCTTCCCCGGGACAGGGAAGACGGCTACACCTTC.

This clone was detected a few times. V and J are TRBV30 and TRBJ1-5; 8 bases map to TRBD1. V gave up 4 bases and J gave up 6 bases; unmatched junction bases: 8. The CDR3 has 14 amino acids. The germline CDR1 and CDR2 sequences are GTSNPN and SVGIG (reference sequence). In DNA form, the CDR3 reads TGTGCCTGGAAACCAGGGGGCGACACTCAGCCCCAGCATTTT. Translation: CAWKPGGDTQPQHF.

This clone came up a few times. The chain couples TRBV18 to TRBJ2-7; maybe TRBD2 (6 bases). The CDR3 extends over 14 amino acids. Per the germline V gene, CDR1 is KGHSH and CDR2 is LQKENI. V lost 3 bases and J 5 bases, leaving 14 bases between the germline ends. The CDR3 DNA follows: TGTGCCAGCTCACCGAAGGAGGGCCTCGACGAGCAGTACTTC. Its protein product is CASSPKEGLDEQYF. Based on the CDR3 plus reference TRBV18 and TRBJ2-7, the full variable domain is NAGVMQNPRHLVRRRGQEARLRCSPMKGHSHVYWYRQLPEEGLKFMVYLQKENIIDESGMPKERFSAEFPKEGPSILRIQQVVRGDSAAYFCASSPKEGLDEQYFGPGTRLTVT.

The chain employs TRBV28 and TRBJ2-1, with 8 bases identical to TRBD2. V trimming: 3 bases; J trimming: 7 bases; junction bases outside the gene matches: 5. The CDR3 has 14 amino acids. Germline V gene sequence: CDR1 MDHEN, CDR2 SYDVKM. DNA for the CDR3: TGTGCCAGCAGTTTTCGGGAGGGCCGGAATGAGCAGTTCTTC. Translated: CASSFREGRNEQFF.

The chain links TRBV5-1 to TRBJ2-1; the match to TRBD2 covers 9 bases. Trimming removed 2 bases from V and 5 bases from J; junction bases left unmatched: 8. The germline gives CDR1 SGHRS, CDR2 YFSETQ. There are 16 residues in the CDR3. The DNA of the CDR3 is TGCGCCAGCAGCTTTCCCAGCGGGAGGCCAGACAATGAGCAGTTCTTC. Protein sequence: CASSFPSGRPDNEQFF.

The chain recombines TRBV28 with TRBJ2-1, with 7 nucleotides matching TRBD2. J gave up 5 bases and V 6 bases, and 13 bases lay outside the gene matches. CDR3 size: 16 residues. The V gene's germline CDR1 is MDHEN and CDR2 SYDVKM. The CDR3 nucleotides read TGTGCCAGCAGGAAGGGGACGGGAGGTCGTCACAATGAGCAGTTCTTC. Its protein is CASRKGTGGRHNEQFF. Complete variable domain (other parts from reference TRBV28 and TRBJ2-1): DVKVTQSSRYLVKRTGEKVFLECVQDMDHENMFWYRQDPGLGLRLIYFSYDVKMKEKGDIPEGYSVSREKKERFSLILESASTNQTSMYLCASRKGTGGRHNEQFFGPGTRLTVL.

This clone was seen once. J is TRBJ2-7 and V is TRBV24-1; TRBD1 might be the D (6 bases). The V gene lost 0 bases and the J gene lost 7 bases, with 9 bases spanning the gap. This CDR3 has 13 amino acids. The germline V gene encodes CDR1 KGHDR and CDR2 SFDVKD. The DNA for the CDR3 is TGTGCCACCAGTGATTTGCAGGGGCGTGAGCAGTACTTC. Its protein product is CATSDLQGREQYF.